A selection of T cell receptor beta chains follows, all from one sample in a study of shared T cell receptors in the human thymus. The data were produced by immunoSEQ multiplex PCR, yet TCRdb's version contains in-frame clones alone and is incomplete. The sample yields roughly 710,000 clones, roughly 85% seen once. These data also formed part of another study, on human thymus T cells.

The sequenced sample was thymocytes. These receptors all stem from a girl less than two years old with a congenital heart defect. The CDR3 runs from the conserved cysteine through the conserved F or W. D genes are given only for firm matches. Expanded clones are given a class, and other clones once, few, many or no size at all.

d_call,v_call,clone_size,j_call,cdr3_aa,cdr3_nt
NA,TRBV5-5,NA,TRBJ2-7,CASSPTRDKSEQYF,TGTGCCAGCAGCCCCACTAGGGACAAATCCGAGCAGTACTTC
NA,TRBV10-3,few,TRBJ2-2,CAILTDTGELFF,TGTGCCATTTTAACGGACACCGGGGAGCTGTTTTTT
NA,TRBV6-6,NA,TRBJ1-2,CASSYYWGGNYGYTF,TGTGCCAGCAGTTACTATTGGGGGGGGAACTATGGCTACACCTTC
NA,TRBV7-9,NA,TRBJ1-1,CASSLVRLQNTEAFF,TGTGCCAGCAGCTTAGTGAGACTTCAGAACACTGAAGCTTTCTTT
NA,TRBV6-5,NA,TRBJ1-3,CASLLSGTSGNTIYF,TGTGCCAGCCTGTTGTCAGGAACCTCTGGAAACACCATATATTTT
NA,TRBV4-1,NA,TRBJ1-2,CASSRTGVLRLYGYTF,TGCGCCAGCAGTCGAACTGGAGTCCTGCGTTTGTATGGCTACACCTTC
NA,TRBV5-6,NA,TRBJ1-2,CASSLYGNGYTF,TGTGCCAGCAGCTTGTACGGGAATGGCTACACCTTC
NA,TRBV15,NA,TRBJ1-5,CATSRDHVGGNQPQHF,TGTGCCACCAGCAGAGACCACGTAGGGGGCAATCAGCCCCAGCATTTT
NA,TRBV9,NA,TRBJ2-2,CASSVVGNRQLTNTGELFF,TGTGCCAGCAGCGTAGTGGGGAACAGGCAACTCACGAACACCGGGGAGCTGTTTTTT
NA,TRBV21-1,NA,TRBJ1-2,CASSKTWTGRVNYGYTF,TGTGCCAGCAGCAAAACTTGGACGGGGAGGGTTAACTATGGCTACACCTTC
TRBD2,TRBV7-3,NA,TRBJ2-1,CASSFMAGGPRNEQFF,TGTGCCAGCAGCTTTATGGCGGGGGGGCCAAGGAATGAGCAGTTCTTC
NA,TRBV5-1,NA,TRBJ2-1,CASTPGAKGSYNEQFF,TGCGCCAGCACTCCGGGAGCGAAGGGGTCCTACAATGAGCAGTTCTTC
NA,TRBV11-2,NA,TRBJ1-1,CASSFGGGRTEAFF,TGTGCCAGCAGCTTCGGTGGCGGGAGGACTGAAGCTTTCTTT
TRBD1,TRBV6-5,NA,TRBJ1-1,CASSYRQGLYREAFF,TGTGCCAGCAGTTATAGACAGGGACTTTACCGGGAAGCTTTCTTT
NA,TRBV18,NA,TRBJ2-2,CASSGRVPHLTGELFF,TGTGCCAGCTCGGGGCGAGTCCCGCATTTAACCGGGGAGCTGTTTTTT
NA,TRBV28,NA,TRBJ1-2,CASSLCRQAPGGYTF,TGTGCCAGCAGTTTATGCCGACAGGCCCCGGGGGGCTACACCTTC
NA,TRBV5-1,NA,TRBJ2-3,CASSHRPGDTQYF,TGCGCCAGCAGCCACCGACCCGGGGATACGCAGTATTTT
TRBD1,TRBV7-9,NA,TRBJ1-1,CASSLAGDRRWNTEAFF,TGTGCCAGCAGCTTAGCGGGGGACAGACGGTGGAACACTGAAGCTTTCTTT
TRBD2,TRBV27,NA,TRBJ2-2,CASSPKLAGYENTGELFF,TGTGCCAGCAGTCCCAAACTAGCGGGATACGAGAACACCGGGGAGCTGTTTTTT
TRBD1,TRBV2,NA,TRBJ1-6,CASSVYRGISKNSPLHF,TGTGCCAGCAGTGTCTACAGGGGAATCAGTAAGAATTCACCCCTCCACTTT
NA,TRBV29-1,NA,TRBJ2-5,CSVGRRGHIGDQETQYF,TGCAGCGTTGGCCGCAGGGGTCATATAGGGGACCAAGAGACCCAGTACTTC
TRBD1,TRBV28,NA,TRBJ1-6,CASSLITADRDRHSPLHF,TGTGCCAGCAGCCTGATCACCGCTGACAGGGATCGCCATTCACCCCTCCACTTT
NA,TRBV2,NA,TRBJ1-2,CASSDRVWDNFGYTF,TGTGCCAGCAGTGACAGGGTTTGGGATAACTTTGGCTACACCTTC
TRBD1,TRBV9,NA,TRBJ1-6,CASSQETGRLSPLHF,TGTGCCAGCAGCCAAGAGACAGGGCGATTATCCCCCCTCCACTTT
TRBD1,TRBV7-7,NA,TRBJ1-1,CASRSGQGVLLTEAFF,TGTGCTAGCAGATCGGGACAGGGTGTTCTCTTAACTGAAGCTTTCTTT
TRBD2,TRBV10-3,NA,TRBJ2-5,CAISRKPGLAWEETQYF,TGTGCCATCAGCCGAAAGCCGGGACTAGCCTGGGAAGAGACCCAGTACTTC
TRBD2,TRBV6-6,NA,TRBJ2-2,CASSYERAGATGELFF,TGTGCCAGCAGTTACGAACGAGCGGGGGCAACAGGGGAGCTGTTTTTT
NA,TRBV23-1,NA,TRBJ2-2,CAIRQATLNTGELFF,TGCGCCATCCGACAGGCTACCCTGAACACCGGGGAGCTGTTTTTT
TRBD1,TRBV9,NA,TRBJ1-2,CASSKSGGQGLDGYTF,TGTGCCAGCAGCAAGAGTGGGGGACAGGGGTTGGATGGCTACACCTTC
NA,TRBV5-1,NA,TRBJ1-2,CASSLIWGGNYGYTF,TGCGCCAGCAGCTTGATATGGGGAGGGAACTATGGCTACACCTTC
TRBD2,TRBV13,NA,TRBJ2-5,CASSLRRSGGATEETQYF,TGTGCCAGCAGCTTACGTCGGAGCGGGGGGGCAACGGAGGAGACCCAGTACTTC
NA,TRBV4-1,few,TRBJ1-2,CASSHGQGGYTF,TGCGCCAGCAGCCACGGACAAGGGGGCTACACCTTC
NA,TRBV5-6,NA,TRBJ2-7,CASSSQDGNEQYF,TGTGCCAGCAGCTCCCAGGACGGGAACGAGCAGTACTTC
NA,TRBV7-8,NA,TRBJ2-7,CASSLGRRRDYEQYF,TGTGCCAGCAGCTTAGGTCGCCGTCGGGACTACGAGCAGTACTTC
TRBD1,TRBV7-8,once,TRBJ2-2,CASSLVRGYPGQGYTGELFF,TGTGCCAGCAGCTTAGTACGGGGTTATCCGGGACAGGGGTACACCGGGGAGCTGTTTTTT
TRBD1,TRBV7-9,NA,TRBJ1-1,CASSPQGVTEAFF,TGTGCCAGCAGCCCACAGGGGGTAACTGAAGCTTTCTTT
NA,TRBV4-3,NA,TRBJ2-5,CASSHTSYGGGIRETQYF,TGCGCCAGCAGCCATACTTCATACGGGGGTGGTATCCGAGAGACCCAGTACTTC
NA,TRBV4-2,NA,TRBJ1-5,CASSQALTGPRNQPQHF,TGTGCCAGCAGCCAAGCTTTGACAGGTCCGCGCAATCAGCCCCAGCATTTT
NA,TRBV11-2,NA,TRBJ2-5,CASSLTTDDSFQETQYF,TGTGCCAGCAGCTTAACCACCGACGACAGCTTCCAAGAGACCCAGTACTTC
TRBD1,TRBV4-1,NA,TRBJ1-2,CASSRGTGPNYGYTF,TGCGCCAGCAGCCGAGGGACAGGGCCTAACTATGGCTACACCTTC
TRBD1,TRBV5-1,few,TRBJ2-1,CASSLFGTGGYNEQFF,TGCGCCAGCAGCTTGTTCGGGACAGGGGGATACAATGAGCAGTTCTTC
NA,TRBV29-1,NA,TRBJ2-7,CSVGSEDEQYF,TGCAGCGTTGGCAGCGAAGACGAGCAGTACTTC
TRBD1,TRBV11-2,NA,TRBJ1-2,CASSLEGQGHTYYGYTF,TGTGCCAGCAGCTTAGAGGGACAGGGACACACGTACTATGGCTACACCTTC
NA,TRBV4-1,NA,TRBJ2-3,CASSQEGRASTDTQYF,TGCGCCAGCAGCCAAGAGGGCAGGGCGAGCACAGATACGCAGTATTTT
TRBD2,TRBV2,NA,TRBJ2-1,CASSVSGGPSVF,TGTGCCAGCAGTGTTAGCGGGGGGCCCTCGGTCTTC
NA,TRBV4-1,NA,TRBJ1-2,CASSQERTRGYTF,TGCGCCAGCAGCCAAGAGAGGACAAGGGGCTACACCTTC
TRBD1,TRBV28,NA,TRBJ2-7,CASSLRRDRENSYEQYF,TGTGCCAGCAGTTTACGTAGGGACAGGGAAAACTCCTACGAGCAGTACTTC
NA,TRBV4-3,once,TRBJ1-2,CASSQRTGRNYGYTF,TGCGCCAGCAGCCAAAGAACAGGGCGCAACTATGGCTACACCTTC
NA,TRBV11-2,NA,TRBJ2-7,CASSLGHRETYEQYF,TGTGCCAGCAGCTTAGGACACCGGGAAACCTACGAGCAGTACTTC
TRBD2,TRBV7-9,NA,TRBJ2-7,CASSFFTSGAYEQYF,TGTGCCAGCAGCTTTTTCACTAGCGGGGCCTACGAGCAGTACTTC
TRBD1,TRBV9,NA,TRBJ1-1,CASSLGQGTEAFF,TGTGCCAGCAGCTTAGGACAGGGCACTGAAGCTTTCTTT
NA,TRBV27,NA,TRBJ1-6,CASSPRSDRDNSPLHF,TGTGCCAGCAGCCCCAGGTCGGACAGAGATAATTCCCCCCTCCACTTT
NA,TRBV6-1,NA,TRBJ1-5,CASSRHASSNQPQHF,TGTGCCAGCAGTCGGCATGCTAGTAGCAATCAGCCCCAGCATTTT
NA,TRBV27,NA,TRBJ1-2,CASSPPPQVSNYGYTF,TGTGCCAGCAGTCCACCACCACAGGTTTCTAACTATGGCTACACCTTC
TRBD1,TRBV28,NA,TRBJ2-3,CASSTGQGPLTDTQYF,TGTGCCAGCAGTACTGGACAGGGCCCACTCACAGATACGCAGTATTTT